The rows below give T cell receptor beta chains drawn from one sample of a study of shared clonotypes between healthy human individuals. The assay was immunoSEQ multiplex PCR, and TCRdb's table has in-frame clones only and misses some. The sample lists more than 1.2 million clones, 98% seen once, with about 0.4% in the top ten. Sequenced input: naive CD4+ T cells sorted from blood. The origin of the receptors is a man aged 25 to 45 in good health. The CDR3 runs from the conserved cysteine through the conserved F or W. The D gene is left open where the match is weak. Not all rows give a size; the values are once, few, many and, for expanded clones, a class.

NA	TRBD1	17	TRBV27	TRBJ2-4	CASSLGGTGGTKNIQYF	TGTGCCAGCAGCCTAGGGGGGACAGGGGGCACCAAAAACATTCAGTACTTC
NA	TRBD1	13	TRBV5-1	TRBJ2-1	CASSQDRVDEQFF	TGCGCCAGCAGCCAGGACAGGGTGGATGAGCAGTTCTTC
once	TRBD2	14	TRBV5-1	TRBJ2-2	CATKTSANTGELFF	TGCGCCACCAAGACTAGCGCGAACACCGGGGAGCTGTTTTTT
NA	NA	15	TRBV6-4	TRBJ2-3	CASRDLPFSTDTQYF	TGTGCCAGCCGGGACCTCCCCTTCTCCACAGATACGCAGTATTTT
NA	NA	14	TRBV4-1	TRBJ2-7	CASSQVLAAYEQYF	TGCGCCAGCAGCCAAGTTTTGGCCGCCTACGAGCAGTACTTC
NA	TRBD2	18	TRBV11-3	TRBJ2-7	CASSPGRLAGGSDYEQYF	TGTGCCAGCAGCCCCGGCCGGCTAGCGGGAGGGAGTGACTACGAGCAGTACTTC
NA	NA	14	TRBV6-5	TRBJ2-7	CASSYIRGTYEQYF	TGTGCCAGCAGTTACATTCGGGGCACCTACGAGCAGTACTTC
NA	NA	18	TRBV5-4	TRBJ2-5	CASSPTLLVAEGQETQYF	TGTGCCAGCAGCCCTACATTACTGGTAGCGGAGGGACAAGAGACCCAGTACTTC
NA	TRBD2	15	TRBV5-1	TRBJ2-5	CASRLAGGSLETQYF	TGCGCCAGCAGGTTAGCGGGAGGGAGTTTGGAGACCCAGTACTTC
NA	NA	14	TRBV5-1	TRBJ2-5	CASSLEVPQETQYF	TGCGCCAGCAGCTTGGAGGTGCCCCAAGAGACCCAGTACTTC
NA	TRBD1	14	TRBV5-4	TRBJ1-5	CASSSDRGLQPQHF	TGTGCCAGCAGCTCGGACAGGGGTTTACAGCCCCAGCATTTT
NA	NA	15	TRBV7-3	TRBJ2-1	CASSFQSGGYNEQFF	TGTGCCAGCAGCTTTCAATCCGGCGGGTACAATGAGCAGTTCTTC
NA	TRBD2	14	TRBV7-8	TRBJ2-3	CASSTLAGGSTQYF	TGTGCCAGCAGCACCTTAGCGGGAGGCTCGACGCAGTATTTT
NA	NA	12	TRBV25-1	TRBJ1-2	CASSESGYGYTF	TGTGCCAGCAGTGAATCAGGGTATGGCTACACCTTC
NA	NA	15	TRBV7-8	TRBJ2-7	CASSPRLYAFYEQYF	TGTGCCAGCAGCCCCCGGTTGTATGCCTTCTACGAGCAGTACTTC
once	TRBD2	17	TRBV11-3	TRBJ2-1	CASSLGVGTTLYNEQFF	TGTGCCAGCAGCTTAGGGGTTGGGACTACTCTGTACAATGAGCAGTTCTTC
NA	NA	13	TRBV6-1	TRBJ2-1	CASTGRGRDEQFF	TGTGCCAGCACCGGCAGGGGGAGGGATGAGCAGTTCTTC
NA	TRBD2	16	TRBV7-9	TRBJ2-7	CASSNLAGMGLYEQYF	TGTGCCAGCAGCAACCTAGCGGGAATGGGACTCTACGAGCAGTACTTC
NA	NA	14	TRBV11-1	TRBJ2-2	CASKTGMGTGELFF	TGTGCCAGCAAGACTGGGATGGGCACCGGGGAGCTGTTTTTT
many	TRBD1	14	TRBV2	TRBJ2-5	CASHRQGGVETQYF	TGTGCCAGCCATAGACAGGGGGGGGTAGAGACCCAGTACTTC
NA	TRBD2	14	TRBV10-3	TRBJ2-7	CAISEISGTGEQYF	TGTGCCATCAGTGAGATTAGCGGGACGGGCGAGCAGTACTTC
NA	NA	16	TRBV7-3	TRBJ2-3	CASSSTGGVRTDTQYF	TGTGCCAGCAGCTCAACTGGTGGGGTTCGTACAGATACGCAGTATTTT
NA	TRBD1	12	TRBV29-1	TRBJ2-7	CSVTGVWDEQYF	TGCAGCGTCACAGGGGTTTGGGACGAGCAGTACTTC
NA	TRBD1	15	TRBV7-6	TRBJ2-2	CASSLRTGGTGELFF	TGTGCCAGCAGCCTAAGGACAGGGGGGACCGGGGAGCTGTTTTTT
NA	TRBD2	17	TRBV10-1	TRBJ2-3	CASRSPLASGGINTQYF	TGCGCCAGCCGGTCCCCCCTGGCTAGCGGGGGGATCAATACGCAGTATTTT
NA	NA	15	TRBV10-3	TRBJ2-1	CAISESQSSYNEQFF	TGTGCCATCAGTGAGTCGCAAAGCTCCTACAATGAGCAGTTCTTC
NA	NA	14	TRBV5-1	TRBJ1-2	CASSLEGRGYGYTF	TGCGCCAGCAGCTTGGAGGGCCGTGGATATGGCTACACCTTC
NA	NA	14	TRBV6-5	TRBJ2-5	CASSTRTRGETQYF	TGTGCCAGCAGTACGAGGACTAGGGGGGAGACCCAGTACTTC
NA	NA	14	TRBV4-3	TRBJ1-1	CASSQGLANTEAFF	TGCGCCAGCAGCCAAGGTCTGGCGAACACTGAAGCTTTCTTT
NA	NA	15	TRBV7-9	TRBJ2-1	CASSLGRIGSNEQFF	TGTGCCAGCAGCTTAGGGCGAATTGGTAGTAATGAGCAGTTCTTC
NA	NA	14	TRBV28	TRBJ1-5	CASSYPVNNQPQHF	TGTGCCAGCAGTTACCCCGTAAACAATCAGCCCCAGCATTTT
NA	NA	15	TRBV5-8	TRBJ2-7	CASSPGTWSSYEQYF	TGTGCCAGCAGCCCCGGGACTTGGTCCTCCTACGAGCAGTACTTC
NA	NA	17	TRBV12-5	TRBJ1-2	CASGLAGPSDPGYGYTF	TGTGCTAGTGGTTTGGCGGGACCCTCTGATCCCGGCTATGGCTACACCTTC
once	NA	15	TRBV10-3	TRBJ2-1	CAISESWASGNEQFF	TGTGCCATCAGTGAGTCTTGGGCTAGTGGGAATGAGCAGTTCTTC
NA	TRBD2	17	TRBV7-9	TRBJ2-7	CASSYLGLAGDAYEQYF	TGTGCCAGCAGCTACCTGGGACTAGCGGGAGACGCCTACGAGCAGTACTTC
NA	NA	16	TRBV5-6	TRBJ1-3	CASSRGFLLSGNTIYF	TGTGCCAGCAGCAGGGGTTTTTTACTATCTGGAAACACCATATATTTT
NA	NA	16	TRBV6-6	TRBJ1-1	CASSYSSVGRGPGAFF	TGTGCCAGCAGTTACTCGAGCGTTGGCAGGGGCCCCGGGGCTTTCTTT
NA	NA	18	TRBV30	TRBJ2-2	CAWSVQGLAPRNTGELFF	TGTGCCTGGAGTGTACAAGGTCTAGCGCCCCGTAACACCGGGGAGCTGTTTTTT
NA	NA	15	TRBV19	TRBJ1-5	CATKTATYSNQPQHF	TGTGCCACGAAGACAGCAACTTATAGCAATCAGCCCCAGCATTTT
NA	NA	14	TRBV2	TRBJ2-6	CALGRLSGANVLTF	TGTGCCCTTGGGAGGCTCTCTGGGGCCAACGTCCTGACTTTC
NA	NA	15	TRBV28	TRBJ2-3	CASSLSSLGADTQYF	TGTGCCAGCAGTTTATCCAGCTTGGGGGCAGATACGCAGTATTTT
NA	TRBD1	15	TRBV11-2	TRBJ1-4	CASSLEYYRGEKLFF	TGTGCCAGCAGCTTAGAATATTACAGGGGGGAAAAACTGTTTTTT
NA	TRBD2	17	TRBV19	TRBJ2-1	CASSPRPGLAGGDEQFF	TGTGCCAGTAGTCCGAGACCGGGACTAGCGGGAGGGGATGAGCAGTTCTTC
NA	NA	15	TRBV6-1	TRBJ2-7	CASSEVGPGVAEQYF	TGTGCCAGCAGTGAGGTCGGCCCAGGGGTCGCCGAGCAGTACTTC
NA	NA	15	TRBV5-1	TRBJ1-2	CASSLDIPANYGYTF	TGCGCCAGCAGCTTGGACATTCCAGCTAACTATGGCTACACCTTC
NA	NA	22	TRBV4-3	TRBJ2-1	CASSQRKSPGGAVGNSYNEQFF	TGCGCCAGCAGCCAACGAAAATCGCCGGGCGGGGCGGTGGGAAACTCCTACAATGAGCAGTTCTTC